These 18 T cell receptor beta chains came from one sample sequenced in a study of Ad26.COV2.S vaccination and SARS-CoV-2 variants. As to treatment: some 20 received Ad26.COV2.S at low or high dose, single or two shots; about five received placebo; per-sample allocation not given. Samples analyzed were those drawn on day 63 after the first vaccine or placebo injection. Clones were read by immunoSEQ multiplex PCR, and TCRdb kept only the in-frame ones, dropping some. The sample contains hundreds of thousands of clones, more than 70% of which appear only once. Sequenced here: peripheral blood, sampled in a trial of Ad26.COV2.S vaccine versus placebo. All receptors come from a person between 18 and 65 years old who received the Ad26.COV2.S COVID-19 vaccine or a placebo.

This clone was observed a single time. The CDR3 DNA sequence: TGTGCCAGCAGCTTAGAAGGGGGCATAAACACTGAAGCTTTCTTT. Protein: CASSLEGGINTEAFF. The V call is TRBV7-6, the J call TRBJ1-1, with TRBD1 identical over 7 bases. The CDR3 runs 15 residues. CDR1 and CDR2 from the germline V gene are SGHVS and FNYEAQ. After removal of 1 base from V and 2 bases from J, the junction contained 4 bases not matched to a gene.

The chain links TRBV6-6 to TRBJ1-3; no reliable D call. The V end was cut by 4 bases, the J end by 4 bases, with 2 bases between. The CDR3 spans 11 residues. Germline CDR1 MNHNY, CDR2 SVGAGI (reference sequence). The DNA of the CDR3 is TGTGCCAGCAGTTGGGGAAACACCATATATTTT. Amino acid sequence: CASSWGNTIYF.

The chain joins TRBV5-6 to TRBJ2-7; D gene uncertain. Trimming took 0 bases from V and 0 from J, leaving 13 bases between them. Germline CDR1 is SGHDT and CDR2 is YYEEEE. This CDR3 contains 16 residues. Here the CDR3 reads CASSLVGYESSYEQYF. The CDR3 DNA sequence: TGTGCCAGCAGCTTGGTAGGGTATGAGAGCTCCTACGAGCAGTACTTC.

This clone showed up many times. This rearrangement joins TRBV7-9 to TRBJ1-2; a possible D gene is TRBD1 (5 bases). The length of the CDR3 is 12 residues. The V gene lost 8 bases and the J gene lost 6 bases, with 13 bases spanning the gap. In germline, CDR1 is SEHNR, CDR2 FQNEAQ (reference sequence). CDR3 loop: CASGQGGDGYTF. The CDR3 DNA sequence: TGTGCCAGCGGCCAGGGCGGGGATGGCTACACCTTC.

The V and J genes are TRBV5-6 and TRBJ2-5; 9 nucleotides agree with TRBD2. The CDR3 runs 14 residues. Germline CDR1 SGHDT, CDR2 YYEEEE. The junction had 1 base not matched to a gene; V was cut back by 3 bases and J by 1 base. The CDR3 nucleotides read TGTGCCAGCAGCTCGGGACTAGCCCAAGAGACCCAGTACTTC. This sequence encodes CASSSGLAQETQYF.

The CDR3 sequence is CASSQDYTAGSREQFF. Written as DNA, the CDR3 is TGTGCCAGCAGCCAAGATTATACAGCGGGGAGCCGGGAGCAGTTCTTC. J is TRBJ2-1 and V is TRBV14; TRBD2 aligns across 7 bases. The germline V gene encodes CDR1 SGHDN and CDR2 FVKESK. After removal of 0 bases from V and 10 bases from J, the junction contained 12 bases not matched to a gene. The CDR3 has 16 residues. The full variable domain, its missing parts supplied by reference TRBV14 and TRBJ2-1, is EAGVTQFPSHSVIEKGQTVTLRCDPISGHDNLYWYRRVMGKEIKFLLHFVKESKQDESGMPNNRFLAERTGGTYSTLKVQPAELEDSGVYFCASSQDYTAGSREQFFGPGTRLTVL.

The J gene is TRBJ2-7, the V gene TRBV5-4; a weak D match, TRBD2 (5 bases). Deletions cut 0 bases from V and 4 bases from J, with 11 bases between. This CDR3 has 14 residues. Germline lookup yields CDR1 SGHNT and CDR2 YYREEE (reference sequence). This CDR3 reads CASSLAARAYEQYF. The CDR3 nucleotides read TGTGCCAGCAGCTTGGCTGCGCGGGCGTACGAGCAGTACTTC.

The rearrangement uses TRBV5-1 and TRBJ2-3, with D possibly matching TRBD2 (5 bases). V was trimmed by 5 bases and J by 3 bases, leaving 22 bases between them. Germline V gene lookup returns CDR1 SGHRS and CDR2 YFSETQ. The CDR3 loop spans 17 amino acids. Written as DNA, the CDR3 is TGCGCCAGCAGAAAGGCGGAGAGGGAGATTTTAACAGATACGCAGTATTTT. Translation: CASRKAEREILTDTQYF.

The chain uses TRBV6-5 and TRBJ1-2, with D uncertain. The CDR3 covers 14 residues. V was shortened by 2 bases and J by 3 bases, with 10 bases between the two germline ends. Germline V gives CDR1 MNHEY, CDR2 SVGAGI. The CDR3 region is CASSYRRGDYGYTF. In DNA, the CDR3 is TGTGCCAGCAGTTACCGGCGGGGAGACTATGGCTACACCTTC.

This chain joins TRBV5-1 and TRBJ1-1, with D tentatively TRBD1 (6 bases). Trimming pared 4 bases from V and 0 bases from J, leaving 10 bases between. Germline CDR1 is SGHRS and CDR2 is YFSETQ. The CDR3 is 14 residues long. Here the CDR3 reads CASSGDILNTEAFF. DNA for the CDR3: TGCGCCAGCAGCGGGGACATATTGAACACTGAAGCTTTCTTT.

The rearrangement links TRBV6-2 or TRBV6-3 to TRBJ2-2, with a tentative D call TRBD1 (6 bases). Germline V gene sequence: CDR1 MNHEY, CDR2 SVGEGT. V gave up 3 bases and J gave up 3 bases, with 14 bases separating them. The CDR3 runs to 16 residues. CDR3: CASSYFTGTHTGELFF. The CDR3 coding sequence is TGTGCCAGCAGTTATTTTACAGGGACGCACACCGGGGAGCTGTTTTTT.

This chain links TRBV3-1 (or the pseudogene TRBV3-2) with TRBJ1-5, with unresolved D. The CDR3 contains 16 residues. V was cut by 1 base and J by 3 bases, with 13 bases left in between. Germline values: CDR1 LGHDT, CDR2 YNNKEL (reference sequence). This chain's CDR3 is CASSQAGDRSNQPQHF. The CDR3 bases are TGTGCCAGCAGCCAAGCAGGTGACCGTTCCAATCAGCCCCAGCATTTT.

The chain carries TRBV5-5 and TRBJ2-7; D might be TRBD2 (5 bases). CDR3 length equals 15 residues. With 4 bases removed from V and 1 base from J, the gap between germline ends came to 15 bases. Germline CDR1 is SGHKS and CDR2 is YYEKEE (reference sequence). The CDR3 region has the DNA TGTGCCAGCAGCCCATCGGGGAGCTCGTCCTACGAGCAGTACTTC. Amino acid sequence: CASSPSGSSSYEQYF.

V and J are TRBV6-5 and TRBJ2-7; weak D call: TRBD1 (7 bases). Germline assignment: CDR1 MNHEY and CDR2 SVGAGI. The CDR3 spans 16 residues. The V end lost 0 bases, the J end lost 3 bases, and 15 bases lay between the germline ends. The CDR3 protein is CASSYSYPQGGYEQYF. The DNA for the CDR3 is TGTGCCAGCAGTTACTCATACCCGCAGGGGGGCTACGAGCAGTACTTC.

The CDR3 bases are TGTGCCAGCAAGGCCAACGAAAAAATGAACACTGAAGCTTTCTTT. It is translated as CASKANEKMNTEAFF. The chain uses TRBV2 and TRBJ1-1, with no clear D. The CDR3 sequence is 15 residues long. Germline assignment: CDR1 SNHLY and CDR2 FYNNEI. V lost 7 bases and J 0 bases, leaving 15 bases between the germline ends.

V gene TRBV14 combines with J gene TRBJ2-1, with 8 bases lining up with TRBD2. This CDR3 is 16 amino acids long. Trimming removed 2 bases from V and 6 bases from J; junction bases left unmatched: 9. The germline V gene has CDR1 SGHDN and CDR2 FVKESK. The chain's CDR3 is CASSQLSGREGNEQFF. In DNA, the CDR3 is TGTGCCAGCAGCCAACTGAGCGGGAGAGAGGGCAATGAGCAGTTCTTC.

This chain uses TRBV18 with TRBJ2-3, with 9 positions matching TRBD2. The CDR3 is made up of 16 amino acids. Per the germline V gene, CDR1 is KGHSH and CDR2 is LQKENI. The V and J ends lost 1 base and 8 bases, in that order; junction bases with no gene match: 10. As DNA, the CDR3 is TGTGCCAGCTCACCACGCAGGGCTAGCGGGGCCCTTACGCAGTATTTT. It codes for CASSPRRASGALTQYF.

This clone has just a few counts. V gene TRBV7-9 combines with J gene TRBJ1-1; D gene unclear. Germline CDR1 and CDR2: SEHNR and FQNEAQ (reference sequence). CDR3 length: 12 residues. V was trimmed by 5 bases and J by 6 bases, leaving 10 bases between them. This chain's CDR3 is CASSRGTPEAFF. The DNA of the CDR3 is TGTGCCAGCAGCCGAGGTACTCCTGAAGCTTTCTTT.